Below, one T cell receptor (beta chain) is given with its context. This entry belongs to a study of blood T cell repertoires in COVID-19. Study details: The United States, Italy and Spain supplied acute and convalescent COVID-19 samples. PBMCs, B-cell-depleted T cells, or T cells were the source of the cDNA or gDNA that made up the material.

Germline V CDR1 and CDR2: MNHEY, SMNVEV (reference sequence). The ends lost 7 bases at V and 7 bases at J; junction bases unmatched: 9. The CDR3 has 15 residues. Authors' processing steps: Nucleated cell counts were estimated from reference gene primer amplification. Method: immunoSEQ multiplex PCR; TCRdb's copy keeps in-frame clones and lacks some. V and J calls and clone size are given by that table; D and trimming were obtained from the DNA. This table holds 100,000 to 150,000 clones, approximately 88% found once. This TCR derives from a man aged 60 to 75 with acute or convalescent COVID-19. Specimen: peripheral blood. This chain links TRBV27 with TRBJ1-6; 8 bases map to TRBD1. The CDR3 sequence is CASNLRTGTNSPLHF. The CDR3 nucleotides read TGTGCCAGCAACCTTCGGACAGGGACGAATTCACCCCTCCACTTT.